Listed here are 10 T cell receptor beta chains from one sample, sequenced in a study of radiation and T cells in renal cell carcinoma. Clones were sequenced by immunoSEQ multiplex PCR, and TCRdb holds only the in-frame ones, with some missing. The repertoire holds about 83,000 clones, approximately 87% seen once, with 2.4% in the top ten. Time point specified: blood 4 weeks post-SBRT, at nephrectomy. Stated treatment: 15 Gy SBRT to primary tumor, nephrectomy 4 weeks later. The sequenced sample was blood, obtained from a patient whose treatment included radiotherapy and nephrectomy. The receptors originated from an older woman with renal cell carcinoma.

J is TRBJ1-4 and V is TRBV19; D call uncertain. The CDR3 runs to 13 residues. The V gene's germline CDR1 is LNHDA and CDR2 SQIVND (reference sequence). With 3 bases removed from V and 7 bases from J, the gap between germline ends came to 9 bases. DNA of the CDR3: TGTGCCAGTAGTATTATGAGAGGTGAAAAACTGTTTTTT. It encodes CASSIMRGEKLFF.

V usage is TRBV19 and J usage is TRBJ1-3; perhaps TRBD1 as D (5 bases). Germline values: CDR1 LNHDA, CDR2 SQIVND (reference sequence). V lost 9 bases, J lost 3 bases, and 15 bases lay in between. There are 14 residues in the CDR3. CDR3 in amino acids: CASTSRGSGNTIYF. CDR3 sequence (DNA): TGTGCCAGCACCTCGAGGGGTAGTGGAAACACCATATATTTT.

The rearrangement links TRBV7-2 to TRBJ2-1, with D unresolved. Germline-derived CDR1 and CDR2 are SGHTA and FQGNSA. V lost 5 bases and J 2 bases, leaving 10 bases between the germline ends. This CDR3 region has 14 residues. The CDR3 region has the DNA TGTGCCAGCAGCCCGCAGAGGACCTACAATGAGCAGTTCTTC. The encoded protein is CASSPQRTYNEQFF.

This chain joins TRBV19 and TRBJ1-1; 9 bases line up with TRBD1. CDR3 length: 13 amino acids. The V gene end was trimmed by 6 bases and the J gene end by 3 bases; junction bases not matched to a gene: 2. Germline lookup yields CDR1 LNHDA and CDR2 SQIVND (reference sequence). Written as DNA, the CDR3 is TGTGCCAGTAGGACAGGGGGGGACACTGAAGCTTTCTTT. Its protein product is CASRTGGDTEAFF.

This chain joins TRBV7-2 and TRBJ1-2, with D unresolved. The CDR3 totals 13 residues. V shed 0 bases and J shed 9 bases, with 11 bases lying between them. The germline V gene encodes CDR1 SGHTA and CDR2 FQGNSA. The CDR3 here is CASSLALGGSYTF. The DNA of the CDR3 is TGTGCCAGCAGCTTAGCTTTGGGCGGTAGCTACACCTTC.

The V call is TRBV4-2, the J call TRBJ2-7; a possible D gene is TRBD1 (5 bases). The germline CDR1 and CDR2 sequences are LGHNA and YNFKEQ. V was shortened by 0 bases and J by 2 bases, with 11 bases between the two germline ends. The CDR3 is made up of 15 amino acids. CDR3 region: CASSQDIRTTYEQYF. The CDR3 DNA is TGTGCCAGCAGCCAAGACATACGGACAACCTACGAGCAGTACTTC.

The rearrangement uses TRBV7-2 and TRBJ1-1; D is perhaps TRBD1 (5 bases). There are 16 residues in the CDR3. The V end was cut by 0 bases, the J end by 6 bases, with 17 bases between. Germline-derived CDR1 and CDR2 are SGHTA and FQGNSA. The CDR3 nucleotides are TGTGCCAGCAGCTTAGCCGTTCAGGGAAGGATCGCTGAAGCTTTCTTT. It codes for CASSLAVQGRIAEAFF.

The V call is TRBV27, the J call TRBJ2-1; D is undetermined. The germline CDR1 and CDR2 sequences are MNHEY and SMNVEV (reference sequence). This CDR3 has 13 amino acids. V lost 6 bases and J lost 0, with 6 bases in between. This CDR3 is CASSWASYNEQFF. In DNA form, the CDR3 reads TGTGCCAGCAGCTGGGCCTCCTACAATGAGCAGTTCTTC.

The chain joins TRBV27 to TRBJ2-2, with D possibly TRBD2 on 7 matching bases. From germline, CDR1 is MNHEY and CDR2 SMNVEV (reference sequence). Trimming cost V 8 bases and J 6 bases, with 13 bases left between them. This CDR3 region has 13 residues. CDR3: CASAQGRAGELFF. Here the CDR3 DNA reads TGTGCCAGCGCCCAGGGGAGGGCCGGGGAGCTGTTTTTT.

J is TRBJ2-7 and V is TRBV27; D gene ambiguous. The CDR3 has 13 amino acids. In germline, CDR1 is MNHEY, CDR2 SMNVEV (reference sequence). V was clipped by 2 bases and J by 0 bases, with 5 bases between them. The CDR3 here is CASSLANSYEQYF. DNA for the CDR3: TGTGCCAGCAGTTTAGCCAACTCCTACGAGCAGTACTTC.